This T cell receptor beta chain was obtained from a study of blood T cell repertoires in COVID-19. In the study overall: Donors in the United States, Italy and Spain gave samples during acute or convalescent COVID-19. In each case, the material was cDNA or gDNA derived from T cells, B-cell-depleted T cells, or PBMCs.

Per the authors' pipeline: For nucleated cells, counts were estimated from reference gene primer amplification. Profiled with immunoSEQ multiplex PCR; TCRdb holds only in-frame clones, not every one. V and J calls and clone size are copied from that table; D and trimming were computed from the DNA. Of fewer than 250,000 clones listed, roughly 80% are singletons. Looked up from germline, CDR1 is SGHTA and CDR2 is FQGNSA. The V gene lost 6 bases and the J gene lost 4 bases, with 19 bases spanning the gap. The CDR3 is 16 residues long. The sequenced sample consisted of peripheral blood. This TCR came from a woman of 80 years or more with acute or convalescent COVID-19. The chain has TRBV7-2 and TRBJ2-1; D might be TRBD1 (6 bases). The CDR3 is CASSLGVGAQYNEQFF. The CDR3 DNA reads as TGTGCCAGCAGTCTCGGGGTGGGGGCTCAATACAATGAGCAGTTCTTC.